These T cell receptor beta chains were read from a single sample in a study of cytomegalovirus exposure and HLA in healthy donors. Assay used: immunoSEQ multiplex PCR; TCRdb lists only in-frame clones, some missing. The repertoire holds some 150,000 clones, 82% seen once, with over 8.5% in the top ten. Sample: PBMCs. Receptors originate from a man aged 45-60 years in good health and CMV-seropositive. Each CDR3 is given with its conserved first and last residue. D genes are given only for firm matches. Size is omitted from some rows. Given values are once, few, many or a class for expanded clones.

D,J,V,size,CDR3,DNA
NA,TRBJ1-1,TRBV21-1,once,CASSQNQGNTEAFF,TGTGCCAGCAGCCAAAATCAGGGGAACACTGAAGCTTTCTTT
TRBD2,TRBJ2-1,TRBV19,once,CASSIVLTSVLNEQFF,TGTGCCAGTAGTATAGTCTTGACTAGCGTACTCAATGAGCAGTTCTTC
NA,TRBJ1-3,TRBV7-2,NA,CASSLGVFSGNTIYF,TGTGCCAGCAGCTTAGGAGTCTTCTCTGGAAACACCATATATTTT
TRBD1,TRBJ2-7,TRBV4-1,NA,CASSQDLVGQGGVYEQYF,TGCGCCAGCAGCCAAGATCTAGTAGGACAGGGGGGGGTCTACGAGCAGTACTTC
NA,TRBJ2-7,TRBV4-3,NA,CASSQVVGRWDEQYF,TGCGCCAGCAGCCAAGTGGTAGGGAGATGGGACGAGCAGTACTTC
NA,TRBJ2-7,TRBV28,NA,CASSPQGRGGSGEQYF,TGTGCCAGCAGTCCTCAGGGTAGGGGTGGGTCTGGCGAGCAGTACTTC
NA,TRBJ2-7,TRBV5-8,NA,CASSLGRTAGQYF,TGTGCCAGCAGCTTGGGACGGACGGCGGGGCAGTACTTC
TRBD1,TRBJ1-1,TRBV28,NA,CSTLRDRGNTEAFF,TGCAGCACCCTCCGGGACAGGGGAAACACTGAAGCTTTCTTT
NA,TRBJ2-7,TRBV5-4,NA,CASSPGGPRDEQYF,TGTGCCAGCAGCCCCGGTGGCCCCCGGGACGAGCAGTACTTC
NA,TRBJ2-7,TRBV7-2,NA,CASSSGTRLEQYF,TGTGCCAGCAGCTCCGGGACTCGACTCGAGCAGTACTTC
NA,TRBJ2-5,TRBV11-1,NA,CASSPRPAGRKTQYF,TGTGCCAGCAGCCCAAGGCCAGCGGGCAGGAAGACCCAGTACTTC
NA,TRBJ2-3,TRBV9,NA,CASSVVAASDTQYF,TGTGCCAGCAGCGTAGTAGCGGCGTCAGATACGCAGTATTTT
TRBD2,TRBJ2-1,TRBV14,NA,CASSQEGSGGDNEQFF,TGTGCCAGCAGCCAAGAGGGTAGCGGGGGGGACAATGAGCAGTTCTTC
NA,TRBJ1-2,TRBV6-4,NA,CASSDPQGGVSGYTF,TGTGCCAGCAGTGACCCACAGGGTGGGGTGAGCGGCTACACCTTC
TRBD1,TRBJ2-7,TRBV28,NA,CASSSGQGDEQYF,TGTGCCAGCAGTTCCGGACAGGGTGACGAGCAGTACTTC
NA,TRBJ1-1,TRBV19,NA,CASTRSGAGNTEAFF,TGTGCCAGTACCCGAAGCGGGGCCGGGAACACTGAAGCTTTCTTT
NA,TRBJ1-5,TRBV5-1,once,CASSPWGLSQPQHF,TGCGCCAGCAGCCCTTGGGGGCTGAGCCAGCCCCAGCATTTT
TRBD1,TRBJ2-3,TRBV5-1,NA,CASSQDRGRTDTQYF,TGCGCCAGCAGCCAAGACAGGGGGCGCACAGATACGCAGTATTTT
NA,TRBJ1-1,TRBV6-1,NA,CASSELVPNSEAFF,TGTGCCAGCAGTGAACTGGTCCCGAACTCTGAAGCTTTCTTT
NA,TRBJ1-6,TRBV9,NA,CASSDPMRGGRDSPLHF,TGTGCCAGCAGCGACCCCATGAGGGGGGGAAGAGATTCACCCCTCCACTTT
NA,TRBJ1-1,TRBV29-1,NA,CSLSVITEAFF,TGCAGCCTATCCGTAATCACTGAAGCTTTCTTT
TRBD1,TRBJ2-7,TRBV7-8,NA,CASSLRDRGHEQYF,TGTGCCAGCAGCTTGCGGGACAGGGGCCACGAGCAGTACTTC
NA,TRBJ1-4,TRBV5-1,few,CASSSTPTTNEKLFF,TGCGCCAGCAGCTCTACCCCAACAACTAATGAAAAACTGTTTTTT
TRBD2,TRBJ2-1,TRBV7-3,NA,CASSLSSGPYNEQFF,TGTGCCAGCAGCTTATCTAGCGGGCCTTACAATGAGCAGTTCTTC
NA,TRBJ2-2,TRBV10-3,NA,CAIRQGSNTGELFF,TGTGCCATCAGACAGGGTTCGAACACCGGGGAGCTGTTTTTT
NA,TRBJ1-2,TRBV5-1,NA,CASSLSSTEDYGYTF,TGCGCCAGCAGCTTGTCTTCGACAGAGGACTATGGCTACACCTTC
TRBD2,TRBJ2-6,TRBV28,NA,CASSQRVREGSHSGANVLTF,TGTGCCAGCAGTCAGCGTGTGAGGGAGGGATCCCACTCTGGGGCCAACGTCCTGACTTTC
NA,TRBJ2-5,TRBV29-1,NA,CSAQTSGETQYF,TGCAGCGCCCAAACTAGTGGGGAGACCCAGTACTTC
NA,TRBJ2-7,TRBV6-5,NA,CASSRGPYYEQYF,TGTGCCAGCAGTCGCGGGCCGTACTACGAGCAGTACTTC